This TCR beta chain came from a study of Ad26.COV2.S vaccination and SARS-CoV-2 variants. Trimming removed 9 bases at V and 5 bases at J, with 13 bases between. This CDR3 contains 13 residues. Treatment defined: around 19 received Ad26.COV2.S at low or high dose, single or two shots; about 5 received placebo; per-sample allocation not given. Samples analyzed were those drawn on day 63 after the first vaccine or placebo injection. To note about this clone: No antigen is known for it.

Using immunoSEQ multiplex PCR, the repertoire was profiled, and TCRdb retains in-frame clones only, with some absent. This sample has over 250,000 clones; over 75% occur once, and the top ten carry around 3.5%. Findings and caveats of the study: Among vaccine recipients, spike-specific TCR breadth exceeded that of placebo recipients. The study found similar non-spike TCR breadth in vaccine and placebo recipients.

This TCR came from a person between 18 and 60 years old who received the Ad26.COV2.S COVID-19 vaccine or a placebo. The gene calls are TRBV12-3 or TRBV12-4 and TRBJ1-4; perhaps TRBD1 as D (5 bases). Source: peripheral blood, taken in a trial of Ad26.COV2.S vaccine versus placebo. The CDR3 loop reads CASMGPINEKLFF. The CDR3 region has the DNA TGTGCCAGTATGGGACCGATAAATGAAAAACTGTTTTTT.